The rows below give T cell receptor beta chains drawn from one sample of a study of T cell repertoires in cytomegalovirus infection. TCRdb used MiXCR to reprocess the reads, holding one entry per CDR3 protein. This table has fewer than 550,000 distinct CDR3 sequences, about 10% appearing once. The source material was PBMCs. The source is a human donor in good health (CMV status not recorded). Some clones in this sample may be carry-over from other donors' samples. CDR3s include the opening cysteine and the closing phenylalanine or tryptophan. Each record gives: J gene, V gene, clone size, D gene, CDR3 protein, CDR3 DNA. D genes are given only for firm matches. Size tells how often a clone was seen (once, few, many) or the class of an expanded clone, and some rows leave it out.

TRBJ2-3	TRBV10-3	many	NA	CAITRSKGADTQYF	TGTGCCATCACCCGATCTAAGGGGGCAGATACGCAGTATTTT
TRBJ2-1	TRBV28	many	TRBD2	CASSLVQREGDEQFF	TGTGCCAGCAGTTTAGTCCAGCGGGAGGGCGATGAGCAGTTCTTC
TRBJ2-1	TRBV7-9	many	TRBD1	CASSPRTGSYNEQFF	TGTGCCAGCAGCCCCCGGACAGGGTCGTACAATGAGCAGTTCTTC
TRBJ2-2	TRBV6-5	many	TRBD2	CASSYRAGTSWTLTPTQVGELFF	TGTGCCAGCAGTTACAGGGCCGGGACTAGTTGGACGCTCACCCCTACACAGGTCGGGGAGCTGTTTTTT
TRBJ1-3	TRBV7-2	many	NA	CASSLDSLNTIYF	TGTGCCAGCAGCTTAGACAGCCTAAACACCATATATTTT
TRBJ1-5	TRBV2	many	NA	CASRSRDSQGDQPQHF	TGTGCCAGCCGCAGCCGGGACTCCCAAGGAGATCAGCCCCAGCATTTT
TRBJ1-4	TRBV5-8	NA	NA	CASSPRISAGNEKLFF	TGTGCCAGCAGCCCTCGTATTTCGGCTGGTAATGAAAAACTGTTTTTT
TRBJ1-3	TRBV12-3/TRBV12-4	many	NA	CASSFRWSSGNTIYF	TGTGCCAGCAGTTTCAGGTGGAGCTCTGGAAACACCATATATTTT
TRBJ2-7	TRBV28	many	TRBD1	CASKQQGANYEQYF	TGTGCCAGCAAACAACAGGGGGCTAACTACGAGCAGTACTTC
TRBJ1-1	TRBV7-2	many	TRBD1	CASRQTPGQSTEAFF	TGTGCCAGCAGACAAACTCCGGGACAGAGCACTGAAGCTTTCTTT
TRBJ1-3	TRBV19	many	NA	CASTSGESGNTIYF	TGTGCCAGTACATCCGGAGAGTCTGGAAACACCATATATTTT
TRBJ2-3	TRBV19	many	TRBD1	CASSNRDSRTQYF	TGTGCCAGTAGTAACCGGGACAGTCGAACGCAGTATTTT
TRBJ1-5	TRBV12-3/TRBV12-4	many	NA	CASSPDSASGQPQHF	TGTGCCAGCAGTCCGGACTCCGCTTCGGGTCAGCCCCAGCATTTT
TRBJ1-3	TRBV5-4	many	NA	CASSLAGPASGNTIYF	TGTGCCAGCAGCTTGGCTGGGCCCGCCTCTGGAAACACCATATATTTT
TRBJ1-1	TRBV28	few	TRBD1	CASSLPITGGWNTEAFF	TGTGCCAGCAGTTTACCAATCACAGGGGGCTGGAACACTGAAGCTTTCTTT
TRBJ2-2	TRBV29-1	NA	NA	CSVEWARNTGELFF	TGCAGCGTTGAGTGGGCCCGGAACACCGGGGAGCTGTTTTTT
TRBJ2-3	TRBV5-8	NA	NA	CASSWGTVHTQYF	TGTGCCAGCAGCTGGGGGACGGTCCATACGCAGTATTTT
TRBJ1-5	TRBV20-1	few	NA	CSARDPSYSNQPQHF	TGCAGTGCTAGAGATCCCAGTTATAGCAATCAGCCCCAGCATTTT
TRBJ2-7	TRBV20-1	NA	NA	CSARRIERRSEQYF	TGCAGTGCTAGAAGGATCGAAAGGAGGAGCGAGCAGTACTTC
TRBJ1-4	TRBV27	many	NA	CASSRTGLSEKLFF	TGTGCCAGCAGTAGAACAGGGCTCAGTGAAAAACTGTTTTTT
TRBJ1-1	TRBV11-2	NA	NA	CASSSSTGYNTEAFF	TGTGCCAGCAGCTCCTCAACGGGGTATAACACTGAAGCTTTCTTT
TRBJ1-1	TRBV28	few	NA	CASISQMNTEAFF	TGTGCCAGCATCAGTCAGATGAACACTGAAGCTTTCTTT
TRBJ2-2	TRBV7-9	few	NA	CASSLATTAGELFF	TGTGCCAGCAGCTTAGCGACCACGGCCGGGGAGCTGTTTTTT
TRBJ1-1	TRBV7-9	few	TRBD1	CASSFTYSGTGPLKGTEAFF	TGTGCCAGCAGCTTTACTTATTCCGGGACAGGCCCCCTAAAAGGCACTGAAGCTTTCTTT
TRBJ2-7	TRBV7-9	many	NA	CASSLDRGYEQYF	TGTGCCAGCAGCTTAGATAGGGGGTACGAGCAGTACTTC
TRBJ1-6	TRBV3-1	many	NA	CASTSVYPGNSPLHF	TGTGCCAGCACCTCAGTGTACCCCGGTAATTCACCCCTCCACTTT
TRBJ2-1	TRBV9	few	NA	CASSFDPTRGNEQFF	TGTGCCAGCAGCTTCGACCCGACGAGGGGCAATGAGCAGTTCTTC
TRBJ2-3	TRBV9	many	NA	CASSPRVLDTQYF	TGTGCCAGCAGCCCCCGGGTGTTGGATACGCAGTATTTT
TRBJ2-1	TRBV29-1	NA	NA	CSVTDIFHNQQFF	TGCAGCGTCACGGATATTTTTCACAATCAGCAGTTCTTC
TRBJ2-3	TRBV7-3	many	TRBD2	CASSLGLIGRGSTDTQYF	TGTGCCAGCAGCTTAGGCTTGATAGGGCGGGGGAGCACAGATACGCAGTATTTT
TRBJ1-2	TRBV7-2	many	TRBD1	CASSQTGTDYGYTF	TGTGCCAGCAGCCAGACAGGGACCGACTATGGCTACACCTTC
TRBJ2-7	TRBV3-1	once	TRBD2	CASSLASGTSGYEQYF	TGTGCCAGCAGCCTTGCTAGCGGGACGTCCGGCTACGAGCAGTACTTC
TRBJ1-1	TRBV5-1	many	NA	CASSLGGGPRDTEAFF	TGCGCCAGCAGCTTGGGAGGGGGGCCTAGGGACACTGAAGCTTTCTTT
TRBJ2-7	TRBV12-3/TRBV12-4	NA	NA	CASILAPLATDEQYF	TGTGCCAGCATTTTAGCGCCCTTGGCCACCGACGAGCAGTACTTC
TRBJ1-1	TRBV7-3	many	NA	CASSLLMDTEAFF	TGTGCCAGCAGCTTGCTCATGGACACTGAAGCTTTCTTT
TRBJ2-5	TRBV4-2	many	TRBD1	CASSQDEGARGETQYF	TGTGCCAGCAGCCAAGATGAGGGGGCCAGGGGGGAGACCCAGTACTTC
TRBJ2-7	TRBV19	many	TRBD2	CASSYQRESEQYF	TGTGCCAGTAGTTACCAGCGGGAGAGCGAGCAGTACTTC
TRBJ2-3	TRBV4-1	many	TRBD2	CASSQEGRERSDTQYF	TGCGCCAGCAGCCAAGAAGGGCGGGAGAGGTCGGATACGCAGTATTTT
TRBJ1-1	TRBV7-2	many	NA	CASSLGSGLNTEAFF	TGTGCCAGCAGCTTAGGGTCAGGGCTGAACACTGAAGCTTTCTTT
TRBJ2-7	TRBV29-1	NA	NA	CSVVLSPAASSYEQYF	TGCAGCGTTGTCCTCTCCCCGGCGGCAAGCTCCTACGAGCAGTACTTC
TRBJ1-1	TRBV29-1	NA	NA	CSTGLGTEAFF	TGCAGCACCGGACTAGGCACTGAAGCTTTCTTT
TRBJ2-7	TRBV20-1	few	NA	CSALFSASYEQYF	TGCAGTGCCCTCTTCTCGGCTTCCTACGAGCAGTACTTC
TRBJ1-1	TRBV7-9	many	NA	CASSLVRQANTEAFF	TGTGCCAGCAGCTTAGTGCGGCAGGCAAACACTGAAGCTTTCTTT
TRBJ2-7	TRBV7-2	many	NA	CASSRAYEQYF	TGTGCCAGCAGCCGCGCCTACGAGCAGTACTTC
TRBJ1-2	TRBV2	many	TRBD1	CASSPDRTGGGYTF	TGTGCCAGCAGTCCGGACCGGACAGGGGGTGGCTACACCTTC
TRBJ1-5	TRBV6-5	many	NA	CASSYSRDSNQPQHF	TGTGCCAGCAGTTACTCCAGGGATAGCAATCAGCCCCAGCATTTT
TRBJ2-1	TRBV7-2	many	NA	CASSLVVGEQFF	TGTGCCAGCAGCTTAGTGGTCGGTGAGCAGTTCTTC
TRBJ1-1	TRBV27	many	NA	CASRTLQGWDAFF	TGTGCCAGCAGGACGCTACAGGGATGGGACGCTTTCTTT
TRBJ2-1	TRBV18	NA	NA	CASSPGLRTGGNEQFF	TGTGCCAGCTCACCGGGGCTCCGGACCGGCGGCAATGAGCAGTTCTTC
TRBJ2-3	TRBV20-1	few	TRBD2	CSTSGLAGARDTQYF	TGCAGTACATCAGGACTAGCGGGAGCAAGGGATACGCAGTATTTT
TRBJ2-7	TRBV20-1	few	TRBD2	CSAPPGTSPYEQYF	TGCAGTGCACCGCCCGGGACTAGCCCCTACGAGCAGTACTTC
TRBJ1-2	TRBV11-3	many	NA	CASSARVGLFGYTF	TGTGCCAGCAGCGCCAGGGTCGGGCTTTTTGGCTACACCTTC
TRBJ2-1	TRBV28	many	TRBD1	CASSFSGTGGARSSYNEQFF	TGTGCCAGCAGTTTCTCCGGGACAGGGGGCGCGAGGAGTTCCTACAATGAGCAGTTCTTC
TRBJ1-6	TRBV27	many	TRBD1	CASSLDRGLNSPLHF	TGTGCCAGCAGTCTCGACAGGGGTCTGAATTCACCCCTCCACTTT